This TCR beta chain stems from a study of T cell repertoires in aging, cancer and after chemotherapy. The overall study: Six age groups, ranging from 30 or younger to 70 or older, included the donors. Patients with glioblastoma brain tumors were sampled before and after temozolomide-based therapy.

Multiplex touch-down PCR with TRB-A/B primers amplified rearranged V-D-J TRB sequences. TCRdb processed the multiplex PCR reads anew with MiXCR; each CDR3 protein has one entry. This sample has around 2,000 distinct CDR3 sequences, with 20% to 25% found just once. Trimming left V 1 base short and J 0 bases short, with 1 base between. The CDR3 contains 13 residues. Germline V gene lookup returns CDR1 SGHAT and CDR2 FQDESV (reference sequence). This clonotype is labeled as medium-sized (0.01 to 0.1%). Its specificity is not known. Study conclusions and caveats: Compared with age-matched healthy donors, untreated hematological or solid cancer patients showed higher blood TCR clonality. In each cancer cohort, median generation probability increased across chemotherapy, suggesting thymic output rebounded.

Peripheral blood genomic DNA, not sorted cells or RNA, was the template. The sequenced material came from blood. The TCR was taken from a human donor with a solid tumor. This sequence joins TRBV11-1 and TRBJ1-5; D gene ambiguous. CDR3 nucleotides: TGTGCCAGCAGCTTAGATAGCAATCAGCCCCAGCATTTT. It yields the protein CASSLDSNQPQHF.